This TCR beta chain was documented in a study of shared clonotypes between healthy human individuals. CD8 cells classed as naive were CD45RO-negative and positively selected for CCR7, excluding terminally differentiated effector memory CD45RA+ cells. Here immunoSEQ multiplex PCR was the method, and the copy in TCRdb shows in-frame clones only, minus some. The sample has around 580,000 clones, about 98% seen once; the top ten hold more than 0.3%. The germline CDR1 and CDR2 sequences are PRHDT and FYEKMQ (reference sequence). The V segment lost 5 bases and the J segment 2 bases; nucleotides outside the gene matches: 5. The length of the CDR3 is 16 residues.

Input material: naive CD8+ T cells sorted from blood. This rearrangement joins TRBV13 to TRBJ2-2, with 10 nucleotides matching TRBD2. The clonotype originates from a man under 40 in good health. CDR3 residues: CASSPRTSGNTGELFF. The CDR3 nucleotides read TGTGCCAGCAGCCCCCGGACTAGCGGCAACACCGGGGAGCTGTTTTTT.